Shown below are 11 T cell receptor beta chains from a single sample sequenced in a study of CD8+CD57+ T cells in acquired aplastic anemia. Profiling of TCR beta VDJ combinations and CDR3 sequences used genomic DNA as template. A single record per CDR3 protein comes from TCRdb applying MiXCR to the reads. The sample lists 75,000 to 90,000 distinct CDR3 sequences, about half occurring once. The sample consisted of sorted CD4+, CD8+, or CD8+CD57+ T cells (not recorded which) from PBMCs. Every receptor here comes from a human donor in good health, serving as a control.

This clonotype was counted a single time. The CDR3 carries no conserved terminal phenylalanine or tryptophan, so it likely arises from a read error. This chain joins TRBV9 and TRBJ1-2; the match to TRBD1 covers 7 bases. Germline V CDR1 and CDR2: SGDLS, YYNGEE. The CDR3 length is 14 residues. The CDR3 is CPSRSQGDGYGYTL. The CDR3 DNA reads as TGTCCCAGCAGGTCCCAGGGGGATGGCTATGGCTACACCCTC.

This clonotype was observed at least ten times. This chain uses TRBV7-8 with TRBJ2-1; D unresolved. The CDR3 totals 12 residues. V lost 5 bases to trimming and J lost 7 bases, with 9 bases between them. Germline lookup yields CDR1 SGHVS and CDR2 FQNEAQ. The CDR3 region has the DNA TGTGCCAGCAGCCCTACGCCAAATGAGCAGTTCTTC. This translates into CASSPTPNEQFF.

The chain recombines TRBV2 with TRBJ2-7, with TRBD1 as a possible D gene (5 bases). The CDR3 covers 13 residues. Germline lookup yields CDR1 SNHLY and CDR2 FYNNEI. Trimming removed 9 bases at V and 9 bases at J, with 21 bases between. Written as DNA, the CDR3 is TGTGCCAGATCCGAAGGGCAGGGCAAAAGGCAGTACTTC. This translates into CARSEGQGKRQYF.

This clonotype was counted between two and nine times. This chain joins TRBV3-1 and TRBJ2-7; 8 nucleotides line up with TRBD1. The CDR3 has 15 residues. Per the germline V gene, CDR1 is LGHDT and CDR2 is YNNKEL (reference sequence). V dropped 4 bases and J dropped 2; count of bases not matched to a gene: 7. CDR3 DNA: TGTGCCAGCAGCCCCTTAAGGACAGGGACCTACGAGCAGTACTTC. It encodes CASSPLRTGTYEQYF.

V usage is TRBV4-2 and J usage is TRBJ2-3; D gene uncertain. This CDR3 contains 15 residues. Germline V CDR1 and CDR2: LGHNA, YNFKEQ. Trimming took 1 base from V and 4 from J, leaving 12 bases between them. CDR3 residues: CASSQGPYNSDTQYF. In DNA form, the CDR3 reads TGTGCCAGCAGCCAAGGACCCTATAACTCAGATACGCAGTATTTT.

The genes are TRBV20-1 and TRBJ1-4; 7 bases line up with TRBD1. The V gene end was trimmed by 3 bases and the J gene end by 8 bases; junction bases not matched to a gene: 6. The germline CDR1 and CDR2 sequences are DFQATT and SNEGSKA (reference sequence). The CDR3 is 13 residues long. The CDR3 bases are TGCAGTGCTAGCCTGGGACAGAGAGAAAAACTGTTTTTT. This codes for CSASLGQREKLFF.

This clonotype was picked up a small number of times. V usage is TRBV15 and J usage is TRBJ1-1; TRBD1 matches 9 bases. The CDR3 sequence is 17 residues long. Germline V lookup: CDR1 LNHNV, CDR2 YYDKDF (reference sequence). The V gene end was trimmed by 1 base and the J gene end by 4 bases; junction bases not matched to a gene: 10. In DNA form, the CDR3 reads TGTGCCACCAGCAGAGTCTACCCCGGACAGGGGAGCACTGAAGCTTTCTTT. Translation gives CATSRVYPGQGSTEAFF.

V usage is TRBV19 and J usage is TRBJ2-5, with TRBD1 as a possible D gene (6 bases). Germline V gene sequence: CDR1 LNHDA, CDR2 SQIVND (reference sequence). This CDR3 has 13 amino acids. V shed 4 bases and J shed 5 bases, with 11 bases lying between them. In nucleotides, the CDR3 is TGTGCCAGTAGTACTACAGGGAGCGAGACCCAGTACTTC. Amino acid sequence: CASSTTGSETQYF.

The table lists this clonotype with many counts. The chain couples TRBV2 to TRBJ2-1, with D unclear. The germline V gene has CDR1 SNHLY and CDR2 FYNNEI. CDR3 size: 16 residues. V lost 5 bases, J lost 0 bases, and 14 bases lay in between. CDR3 in amino acids: CASSSEIASSYNEQFF. CDR3 nucleotide sequence: TGTGCCAGCAGTTCGGAAATCGCTAGCTCCTACAATGAGCAGTTCTTC. The variable domain in full, with the rest retrieved from reference TRBV2 and TRBJ2-1, is EPEVTQTPSHQVTQMGQEVILRCVPISNHLYFYWYRQILGQKVEFLVSFYNNEISEKSEIFDDQFSVERPDGSNFTLKIRSTKLEDSAMYFCASSSEIASSYNEQFFGPGTRLTVL.

This clonotype was found many times. This chain joins TRBV13 and TRBJ2-7, with D possibly being TRBD1 (5 bases). Per the germline V gene, CDR1 is PRHDT and CDR2 is FYEKMQ (reference sequence). The CDR3 consists of 13 residues. V was trimmed by 5 bases and J by 5 bases, leaving 13 bases between them. The CDR3 region has the DNA TGTGCCAGCAGCGCTACCCAGGGTCACGAGCAGTACTTC. Amino acids: CASSATQGHEQYF.

This clonotype was seen only a few times. A read error may be the cause here, since a much bigger clone is one base away. V and J are TRBV19 and TRBJ1-3; D may be TRBD1 (6 bases). Germline CDR1 reads LNHDA; CDR2 reads SQIVND (reference sequence). V dropped 4 bases and J dropped 1 base, with 11 bases sitting between them. The CDR3 extends over 15 amino acids. Here the CDR3 DNA reads TGTGCCAGTAGTAAAGGACAGAGATCTGGAAACACCATATATTTT. Amino acids: CASSKGQRSGNTIYF.